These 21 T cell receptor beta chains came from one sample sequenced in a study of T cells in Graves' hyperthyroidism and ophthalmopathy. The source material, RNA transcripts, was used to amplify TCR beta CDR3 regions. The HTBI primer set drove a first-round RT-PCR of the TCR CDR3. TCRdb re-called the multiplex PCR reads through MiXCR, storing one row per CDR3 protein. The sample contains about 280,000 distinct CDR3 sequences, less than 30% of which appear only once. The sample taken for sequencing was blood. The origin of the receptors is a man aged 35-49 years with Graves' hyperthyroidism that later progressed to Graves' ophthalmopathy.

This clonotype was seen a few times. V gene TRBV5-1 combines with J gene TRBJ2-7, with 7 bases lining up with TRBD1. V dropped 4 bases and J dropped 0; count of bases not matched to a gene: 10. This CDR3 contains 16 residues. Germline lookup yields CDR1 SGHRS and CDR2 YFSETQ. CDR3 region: CASSHRTGLGSYEQYF. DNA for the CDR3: TGCGCCAGCAGCCACCGGACAGGCCTGGGCTCCTACGAGCAGTACTTC.

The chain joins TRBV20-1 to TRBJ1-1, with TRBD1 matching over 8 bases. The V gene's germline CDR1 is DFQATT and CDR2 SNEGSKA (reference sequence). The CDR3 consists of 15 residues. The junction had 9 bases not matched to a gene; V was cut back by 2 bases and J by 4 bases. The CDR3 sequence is CSARTPTGAGTEAFF. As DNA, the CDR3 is TGCAGTGCTAGAACTCCGACAGGGGCTGGCACTGAAGCTTTCTTT.

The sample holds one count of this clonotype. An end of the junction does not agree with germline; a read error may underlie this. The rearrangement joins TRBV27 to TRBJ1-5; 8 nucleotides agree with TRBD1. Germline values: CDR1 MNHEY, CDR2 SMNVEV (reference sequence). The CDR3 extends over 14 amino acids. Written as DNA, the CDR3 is TGTGCCAGCAGCCCACAGGGGGGCAATCAGCTCCAGCATTTT. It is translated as CASSPQGGNQLQHF.

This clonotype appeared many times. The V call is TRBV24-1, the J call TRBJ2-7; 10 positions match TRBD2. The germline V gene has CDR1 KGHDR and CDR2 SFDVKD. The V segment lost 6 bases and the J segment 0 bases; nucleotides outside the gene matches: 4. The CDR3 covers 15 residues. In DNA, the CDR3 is TGTGCCACCAGTTCTTCTAGCGGGAGCTCCTACGAGCAGTACTTC. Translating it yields CATSSSSGSSYEQYF.

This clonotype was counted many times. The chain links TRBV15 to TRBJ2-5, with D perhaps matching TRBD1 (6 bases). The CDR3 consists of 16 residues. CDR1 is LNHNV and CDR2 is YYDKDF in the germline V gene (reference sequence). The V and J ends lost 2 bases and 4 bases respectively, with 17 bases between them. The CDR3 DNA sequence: TGTGCCACCAGCAGATCCCGAGGGGGTGTAGGAGAGACCCAGTACTTC. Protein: CATSRSRGGVGETQYF.

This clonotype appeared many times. The CDR3, as DNA: TGTGCCAGCAGTCTTCGGGACAGTGCTTATGGCTACACCTTC. Translating it yields CASSLRDSAYGYTF. This chain joins TRBV12-3 or TRBV12-4 and TRBJ1-2; TRBD1 matches at 7 bases. The V gene end was trimmed by 5 bases and the J gene end by 5 bases; junction bases not matched to a gene: 8. The CDR3 sequence is 14 residues long.

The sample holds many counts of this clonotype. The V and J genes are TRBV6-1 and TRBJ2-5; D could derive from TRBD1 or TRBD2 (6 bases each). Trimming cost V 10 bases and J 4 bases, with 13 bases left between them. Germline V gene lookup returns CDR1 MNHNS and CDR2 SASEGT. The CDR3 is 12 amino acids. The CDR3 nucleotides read TGTGCCACCCGGGGGCCGGGAGAGACCCAGTACTTC. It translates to CATRGPGETQYF.

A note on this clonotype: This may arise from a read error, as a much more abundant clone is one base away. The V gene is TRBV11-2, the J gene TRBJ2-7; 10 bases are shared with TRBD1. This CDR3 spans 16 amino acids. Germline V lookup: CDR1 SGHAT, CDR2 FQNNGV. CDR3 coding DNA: TGTGCCAGCAGCCCCCTGTTGGACAGGGGGACCTACGAGCGGTACTTC. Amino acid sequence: CASSPLLDRGTYERYF.

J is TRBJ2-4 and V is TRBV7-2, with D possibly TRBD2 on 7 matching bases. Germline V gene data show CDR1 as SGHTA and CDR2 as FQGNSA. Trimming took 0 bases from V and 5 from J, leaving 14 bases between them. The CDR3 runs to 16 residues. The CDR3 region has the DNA TGTGCCAGCAGCTTAGCGCGGGGGCAGGGCCAAAACATTCAGTACTTC. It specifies CASSLARGQGQNIQYF.

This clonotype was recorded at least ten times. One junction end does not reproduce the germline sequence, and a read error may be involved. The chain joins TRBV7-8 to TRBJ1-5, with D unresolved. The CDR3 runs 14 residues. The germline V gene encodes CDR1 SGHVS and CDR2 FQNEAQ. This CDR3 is CASSQRINHQPRHF. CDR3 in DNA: TGTGCCAGCAGCCAACGGATAAACCACCAGCCCCGGCATTTT.

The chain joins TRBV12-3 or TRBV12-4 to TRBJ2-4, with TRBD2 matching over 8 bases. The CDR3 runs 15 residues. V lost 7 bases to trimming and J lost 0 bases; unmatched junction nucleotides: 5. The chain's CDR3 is CASTGGALAKNIQYF. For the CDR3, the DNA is TGTGCCAGCACCGGGGGGGCTCTAGCCAAAAACATTCAGTACTTC.

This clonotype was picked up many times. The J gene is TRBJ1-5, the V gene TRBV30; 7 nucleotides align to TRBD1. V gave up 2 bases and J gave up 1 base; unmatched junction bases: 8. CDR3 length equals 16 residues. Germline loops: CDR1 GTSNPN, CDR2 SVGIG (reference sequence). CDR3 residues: CAWSSDRVGSNQPQHF. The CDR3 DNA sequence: TGTGCCTGGAGTTCCGACAGGGTTGGCAGCAATCAGCCCCAGCATTTT. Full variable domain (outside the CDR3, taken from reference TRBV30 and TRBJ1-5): SQTIHQWPATLVQPVGSPLSLECTVEGTSNPNLYWYRQAAGRGLQLLFYSVGIGQISSEVPQNLSASRPQDRQFILSSKKLLLSDSGFYLCAWSSDRVGSNQPQHFGDGTRLSIL.

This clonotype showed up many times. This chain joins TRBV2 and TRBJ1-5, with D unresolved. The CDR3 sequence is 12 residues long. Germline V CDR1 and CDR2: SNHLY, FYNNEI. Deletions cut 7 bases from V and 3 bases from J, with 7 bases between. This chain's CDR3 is CASKQNNQPQHF. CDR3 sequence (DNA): TGTGCCAGCAAGCAGAACAATCAGCCCCAGCATTTT.

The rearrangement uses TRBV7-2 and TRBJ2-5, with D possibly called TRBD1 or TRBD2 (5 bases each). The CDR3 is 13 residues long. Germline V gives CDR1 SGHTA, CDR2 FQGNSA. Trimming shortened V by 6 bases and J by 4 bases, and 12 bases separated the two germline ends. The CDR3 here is CASRPYGGETQYF. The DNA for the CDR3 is TGTGCCAGCAGACCATATGGGGGAGAGACCCAGTACTTC.

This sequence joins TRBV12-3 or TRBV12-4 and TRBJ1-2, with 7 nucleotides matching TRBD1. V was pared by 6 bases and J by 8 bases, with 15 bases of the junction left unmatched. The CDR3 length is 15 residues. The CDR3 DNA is TGTGCCAGCAGCGAGTACAGGGGCCAATCGGGAGGCTACACCTTC. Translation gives CASSEYRGQSGGYTF.

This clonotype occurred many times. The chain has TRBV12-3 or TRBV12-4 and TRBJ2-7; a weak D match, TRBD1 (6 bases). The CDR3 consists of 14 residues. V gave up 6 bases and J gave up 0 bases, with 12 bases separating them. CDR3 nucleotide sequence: TGTGCCAGCAGGAGCCGGGACACCTCCTACGAGCAGTACTTC. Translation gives CASRSRDTSYEQYF.

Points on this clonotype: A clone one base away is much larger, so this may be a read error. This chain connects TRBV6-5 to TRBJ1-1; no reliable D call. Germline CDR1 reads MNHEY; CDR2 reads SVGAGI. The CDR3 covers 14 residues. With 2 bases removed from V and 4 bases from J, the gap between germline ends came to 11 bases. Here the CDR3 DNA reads TGTGCCAGCAGTTACGGCAGGATGAGCACTGAAGCTTTCTTT. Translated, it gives CASSYGRMSTEAFF.

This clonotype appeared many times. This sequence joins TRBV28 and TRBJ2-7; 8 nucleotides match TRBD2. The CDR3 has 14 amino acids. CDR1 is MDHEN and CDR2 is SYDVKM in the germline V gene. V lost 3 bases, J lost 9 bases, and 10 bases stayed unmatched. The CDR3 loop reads CASSFSAGVLGQYF. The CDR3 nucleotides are TGTGCCAGCAGTTTCTCAGCGGGAGTACTGGGGCAGTACTTC.

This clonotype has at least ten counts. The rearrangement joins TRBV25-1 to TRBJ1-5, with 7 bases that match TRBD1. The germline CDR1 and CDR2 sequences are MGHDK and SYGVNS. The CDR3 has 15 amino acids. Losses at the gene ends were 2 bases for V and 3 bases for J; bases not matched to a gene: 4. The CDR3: CASSESGTANQPQHF. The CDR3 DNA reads TGTGCCAGCAGTGAAAGTGGGACAGCCAATCAGCCCCAGCATTTT.

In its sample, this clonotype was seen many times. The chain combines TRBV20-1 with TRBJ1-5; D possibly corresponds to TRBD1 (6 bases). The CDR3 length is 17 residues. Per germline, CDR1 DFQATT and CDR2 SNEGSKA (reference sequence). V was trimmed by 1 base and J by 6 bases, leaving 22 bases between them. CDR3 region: CSARVISPDQGRQPQHF. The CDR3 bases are TGCAGTGCTAGAGTGATCTCGCCGGATCAGGGGCGTCAGCCCCAGCATTTT.

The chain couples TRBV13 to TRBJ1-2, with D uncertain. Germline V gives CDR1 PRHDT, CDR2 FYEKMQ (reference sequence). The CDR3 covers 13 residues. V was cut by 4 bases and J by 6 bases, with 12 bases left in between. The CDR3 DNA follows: TGTGCCAGCAGCTCGAACCCATCGGATGGCTACACCTTC. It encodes CASSSNPSDGYTF.